One and the same sample provided the 16 T cell receptor beta chains below, sequenced in a study of blood T cell repertoires in COVID-19. Produced via immunoSEQ multiplex PCR; TCRdb's table is partial and in-frame only. The repertoire has approximately 250,000 clones, around 90% of them found once; the top ten carry around 0.86%. The sequenced material came from peripheral blood. These receptors all stem from a man aged 25-40 years with COVID-19, enrolled during active disease.

The J gene is TRBJ1-5, the V gene TRBV6-6; TRBD1 matches 10 bases. V shed 10 bases, J shed 4 bases, and the junction held 7 bases outside the gene matches. The length of the CDR3 is 14 residues. Germline CDR1 and CDR2: MNHNY and SVGAGI (reference sequence). The CDR3 region is CATAVDRGNQPQHF. The CDR3 DNA follows: TGTGCCACCGCCGTGGACAGGGGGAATCAGCCCCAGCATTTT.

This chain connects TRBV2 to TRBJ1-5; TRBD1 matches 8 bases. CDR3 length: 16 amino acids. Per the germline V gene, CDR1 is SNHLY and CDR2 is FYNNEI. V dropped 4 bases and J dropped 0; count of bases not matched to a gene: 5. Here the CDR3 reads CASSGGQGSSNQPQHF. The CDR3 DNA follows: TGTGCCAGCAGTGGAGGACAGGGTAGTAGCAATCAGCCCCAGCATTTT.

The V and J genes are TRBV19 and TRBJ2-5, with TRBD1 matching 9 bases. There are 14 residues in the CDR3. Per the germline V gene, CDR1 is LNHDA and CDR2 is SQIVND (reference sequence). The J segment lost 2 bases and the V segment lost 4 bases, leaving 2 bases of the junction unmatched. In nucleotides, the CDR3 is TGTGCCAGTAGTACCGACAGGGGGCAAGAGACCCAGTACTTC. This sequence encodes CASSTDRGQETQYF.

The gene calls are TRBV10-3 and TRBJ2-1, with 10 nucleotides matching TRBD2. V dropped 5 bases and J dropped 6; count of bases not matched to a gene: 10. CDR1 is ENHRY, CDR2 SYGVKD, per germline. CDR3 length equals 16 residues. The CDR3: CAISFSGSGGFNEQFF. The CDR3 region has the DNA TGTGCCATCAGTTTTTCGGGTAGCGGGGGGTTCAATGAGCAGTTCTTC.

This clone has more than one count but fewer than ten. J is TRBJ1-6 and V is TRBV5-6; 9 bases agree with TRBD1. The CDR3 sequence is 14 residues long. V lost 3 bases to trimming and J lost 7 bases; unmatched junction nucleotides: 2. Germline CDR1 SGHDT, CDR2 YYEEEE. CDR3 amino acids: CASSSGTGNSPLHF. The CDR3 nucleotides read TGTGCCAGCAGCTCCGGGACAGGGAATTCACCCCTCCACTTT.

V and J are TRBV30 and TRBJ1-2; TRBD1 is a possible D gene (5 bases). There are 15 residues in the CDR3. Germline assignment: CDR1 GTSNPN and CDR2 SVGIG (reference sequence). Between the trimmed V and J ends, which lost 5 bases and 4 bases, there was a span of 20 bases. The CDR3 nucleotides read TGTGCCTGGGACTACGTCCCACAGGCCCCCTATGGCTACACCTTC. Translation gives CAWDYVPQAPYGYTF.

The chain carries TRBV6-1 and TRBJ1-1; tentatively, D is TRBD1 (5 bases). CDR1 is MNHNS and CDR2 is SASEGT in the germline V gene. V was pared by 1 base and J by 3 bases, with 12 bases between. This CDR3 has 15 residues. DNA for the CDR3: TGTGCCAGCAGTGAAGGGGTAGGGGCGTACACTGAAGCTTTCTTT. Its translation is CASSEGVGAYTEAFF.

The chain combines TRBV7-6 with TRBJ1-4; TRBD1 might be the D (5 bases). CDR3 length: 17 residues. Deletions cut 5 bases from V and 0 bases from J, with 16 bases between. CDR1 and CDR2 (germline): SGHVS, FNYEAQ. The CDR3 loop is CASSDSRGGATNEKLFF. The CDR3 nucleotides read TGTGCCAGCAGCGACTCCCGGGGGGGAGCAACTAATGAAAAACTGTTTTTT.

Remarks on this clone: Other nucleotide sequences in the sample specify the same CDR3. This chain links TRBV5-1 with TRBJ2-7; the D gene is possibly TRBD2 (5 bases). Deletions cut 2 bases from V and 6 bases from J, with 9 bases between. Germline values: CDR1 SGHRS, CDR2 YFSETQ. The CDR3 is 12 residues long. The CDR3 spells CASSLGGSEQYF. CDR3 nucleotide sequence: TGCGCCAGCAGCTTAGGAGGCAGCGAGCAGTACTTC.

The chain couples TRBV6-1 to TRBJ1-2; perhaps TRBD1 as D (6 bases). The CDR3 covers 14 residues. V gave up 3 bases and J gave up 8 bases, with 16 bases separating them. Germline assignment: CDR1 MNHNS and CDR2 SASEGT. CDR3 nucleotides: TGTGCCAGCAGTGACAGGGGTTTGTTGTGGGGCTACACCTTC. The encoded protein is CASSDRGLLWGYTF.

The chain couples TRBV9 to TRBJ2-3, with D possibly being TRBD2 (6 bases). This CDR3 has 17 residues. V dropped 4 bases and J dropped 2 bases, with 20 bases sitting between them. Germline assignment: CDR1 SGDLS and CDR2 YYNGEE. The CDR3 protein is CASSQRASGYITDTQYF. The CDR3 bases are TGTGCCAGCAGCCAGAGGGCGAGCGGGTATATCACAGATACGCAGTATTTT.

V is TRBV2 and J is TRBJ1-6; D remains unclear. CDR1 and CDR2 from the germline V gene are SNHLY and FYNNEI. V was trimmed by 5 bases and J by 13 bases, leaving 15 bases between them. This CDR3 has 13 amino acids. CDR3 sequence (DNA): TGTGCCAGCAGTACCACTTCACGAAACCCCCTCCACTTT. Encoded protein: CASSTTSRNPLHF.

The gene calls are TRBV10-3 and TRBJ2-7; TRBD1 might be the D (6 bases). The ends were cut back, 3 bases at V and 3 bases at J, with 15 bases in the middle. Germline CDR1 and CDR2: ENHRY and SYGVKD. The CDR3 has 15 amino acids. The CDR3: CAISEPDSTIYEQYF. The CDR3 DNA reads as TGTGCCATCAGTGAACCGGACAGCACCATCTACGAGCAGTACTTC.

The chain carries TRBV2 and TRBJ2-1, with D tentatively TRBD2 (6 bases). Trimming removed 5 bases from V and 7 bases from J, with 18 bases in between. This CDR3 comprises 15 residues. Germline values: CDR1 SNHLY, CDR2 FYNNEI. The CDR3 is CASSLPTGVPNEQFF. The CDR3 bases are TGTGCCAGCAGTCTCCCGACGGGGGTTCCAAATGAGCAGTTCTTC.

The CDR3 DNA reads TGCGCCAGCAGTGGTCTCGCGACAGGGTATTGGAATGAGGGCTACACCTTC. Its translation: CASSGLATGYWNEGYTF. This rearrangement joins TRBV10-2 to TRBJ1-2; TRBD1 matches 7 bases. Germline V CDR1 and CDR2: WSHSY, SAAADI. The CDR3 covers 17 residues. Germline trimming cut 4 bases from V and 8 bases from J; bases unmatched to any gene: 19.

This chain uses TRBV6-5 with TRBJ2-7, with D possibly TRBD1 on 7 matching bases. CDR3 size: 13 residues. V was shortened by 11 bases and J by 4 bases, with 18 bases between the two germline ends. CDR1 MNHEY and CDR2 SVGAGI come from the germline V gene. CDR3 residues: CAGGLGGGYEQYF. In DNA form, the CDR3 reads TGTGCCGGAGGGCTAGGGGGCGGTTACGAGCAGTACTTC.